Below are 28 T cell receptor beta chains sequenced from a single sample in a study of blood T cell repertoires in COVID-19. Generated by immunoSEQ multiplex PCR, the TCRdb table keeps only in-frame clones and is missing some. The data show some 9,800 clones, 86% seen once. Sequencing input: peripheral blood. The source is a man aged 55 to 70 with acute or convalescent COVID-19.

This rearrangement joins TRBV21-1 to TRBJ2-7; whether TRBD1, the table's D call, matches the DNA was not checked. TRBV21-1 is marked as a pseudogene. The CDR3 consists of 14 residues. CDR3 bases: TGTGCCAGCAGCCCCCGACAGGGGGCCTACGAGCAGTACGTC. Its protein product is CASSPRQGAYEQYV.

The genes are TRBV5-1 and TRBJ1-1; D unclear. CDR1 is SGHRS, CDR2 YFSETQ, per germline. This CDR3 is built from 13 residues. V was pared by 0 bases and J by 11 bases, with 14 bases between. For the CDR3, the DNA is TGCGCCAGCAGCTTGGAACAGACCTCGTATGCTTTCTTT. This encodes CASSLEQTSYAFF.

The CDR3 reads CASSLVTLNTEAFF. CDR3 sequence (DNA): TGCGCCAGCAGCTTGGTCACATTGAACACTGAAGCTTTCTTT. V is TRBV5-1 and J is TRBJ1-1; D unclear. Germline-derived CDR1 and CDR2 are SGHRS and YFSETQ. Trimming removed 0 bases at V and 0 bases at J, with 6 bases between. This CDR3 is 14 amino acids long.

The J gene is TRBJ1-1, the V gene TRBV2; D is undetermined. Germline loops: CDR1 SNHLY, CDR2 FYNNEI. This CDR3 region has 14 residues. The V gene lost 2 bases and the J gene lost 2 bases, with 9 bases spanning the gap. The CDR3 coding sequence is TGTGCCAGCAGTGAATGGGCACCTAACACTGAAGCTTTCTTT. This codes for CASSEWAPNTEAFF.

The V and J genes are TRBV7-9 and TRBJ2-3; the match to TRBD1 covers 8 bases. After removal of 5 bases from V and 3 bases from J, the junction contained 13 bases not matched to a gene. Germline CDR1 reads SEHNR; CDR2 reads FQNEAQ (reference sequence). The CDR3 contains 17 residues. CDR3 protein: CASSARLGQGRTDTQYF. In nucleotides, the CDR3 is TGTGCCAGCAGCGCCCGGCTCGGACAGGGTCGGACAGATACGCAGTATTTT.

Only one count was recorded for this clone. This rearrangement joins TRBV11-2 to TRBJ2-5; TRBD2 matches 8 bases. The CDR3 consists of 15 residues. Germline CDR1 SGHAT, CDR2 FQNNGV. V gave up 2 bases and J gave up 4 bases; unmatched junction bases: 6. This CDR3 is CASSLIGGAPETQYF. The CDR3 nucleotides read TGTGCCAGCAGCTTAATCGGGGGGGCCCCAGAGACCCAGTACTTC.

J is TRBJ2-1 and V is TRBV19, with TRBD1 matching over 9 bases. CDR1 and CDR2 (germline): LNHDA, SQIVND (reference sequence). Trimming at V came to 3 bases and at J to 5 bases, leaving 11 bases not matched to a gene. The CDR3 runs 17 residues. The CDR3 DNA follows: TGTGCCAGTAGTATCAGCTCCGGGACAGGGAACCACAATGAGCAGTTCTTC. Its protein is CASSISSGTGNHNEQFF.

J is TRBJ2-1 and V is TRBV5-5; D is possibly TRBD1 (6 bases). Germline assignment: CDR1 SGHKS and CDR2 YYEKEE (reference sequence). This CDR3 has 15 amino acids. Trimming took off 0 bases at V and 5 bases at J, with 12 bases between the two ends. CDR3 residues: CASSLEQGIHNEQFF. The CDR3 DNA reads TGTGCCAGCAGCTTGGAACAGGGTATCCACAATGAGCAGTTCTTC. Complete variable domain (other parts from reference TRBV5-5 and TRBJ2-1): DAGVTQSPTHLIKTRGQQVTLRCSPISGHKSVSWYQQVLGQGPQFIFQYYEKEERGRGNFPDRFSARQFPNYSSELNVNALLLGDSALYLCASSLEQGIHNEQFFGPGTRLTVL.

This sequence joins TRBV11-3 and TRBJ2-2, with a possible D match to TRBD1 (6 bases). Trimming took 6 bases from V and 6 from J, leaving 17 bases between them. This CDR3 comprises 15 residues. Germline V lookup: CDR1 SGHNT, CDR2 YENEEA. DNA for the CDR3: TGTGCCAGCAGAGCTGCCGGGACAAGCCCCGGGGAGCTGTTTTTT. It is translated as CASRAAGTSPGELFF.

The chain recombines TRBV7-2 with TRBJ2-1; maybe TRBD2 (6 bases). The germline V and J ends were trimmed by 2 bases and 3 bases, with 11 bases remaining between them. This CDR3 has 15 residues. Per germline, CDR1 SGHTA and CDR2 FQGNSA. CDR3 nucleotide sequence: TGTGCCAGCAGCTTAAGCCGGGAGAACTACAATGAGCAGTTCTTC. This gives the protein CASSLSRENYNEQFF.

The chain uses TRBV7-9 and TRBJ2-4; 8 bases match TRBD1. The CDR3 totals 15 residues. V lost 5 bases to trimming and J lost 8 bases; unmatched junction nucleotides: 11. The V gene's germline CDR1 is SEHNR and CDR2 FQNEAQ (reference sequence). DNA for the CDR3: TGTGCCAGCAGCCCCCGGACAGGGACATTTTACATTCAGTACTTC. Residues: CASSPRTGTFYIQYF.

This clone occurred a few times. This chain joins TRBV10-3 and TRBJ2-2; D is perhaps TRBD1 (6 bases). The V and J ends lost 2 bases and 3 bases respectively, with 10 bases between them. CDR3 size: 15 residues. Germline V lookup: CDR1 ENHRY, CDR2 SYGVKD. The CDR3 loop is CAISEQGWDTGELFF. The CDR3 bases are TGTGCCATCAGTGAGCAGGGGTGGGACACCGGGGAGCTGTTTTTT.

V and J are TRBV5-1 and TRBJ1-2, with 9 nucleotides matching TRBD1. The V gene end was trimmed by 3 bases and the J gene end by 6 bases; junction bases not matched to a gene: 3. This CDR3 has 13 residues. Germline V gene lookup returns CDR1 SGHRS and CDR2 YFSETQ. The CDR3 spells CASSSGQGNGYTF. CDR3 nucleotides: TGCGCCAGCAGCTCGGGACAGGGAAATGGCTACACCTTC.

This clone appeared a few times. The J gene is TRBJ2-7, the V gene TRBV18; D gene ambiguous. The CDR3 totals 13 residues. Trimming shortened V by 1 base and J by 4 bases, and 8 bases separated the two germline ends. The V gene's germline CDR1 is KGHSH and CDR2 LQKENI. CDR3 region: CASSPRADYEQYF. The CDR3 DNA sequence: TGTGCCAGCTCACCACGCGCGGATTACGAGCAGTACTTC. Supplemented by reference TRBV18 and TRBJ2-7, the full variable domain reads NAGVMQNPRHLVRRRGQEARLRCSPMKGHSHVYWYRQLPEEGLKFMVYLQKENIIDESGMPKERFSAEFPKEGPSILRIQQVVRGDSAAYFCASSPRADYEQYFGPGTRLTVT.

The rearrangement links TRBV19 to TRBJ1-2, with D unresolved. The germline V gene has CDR1 LNHDA and CDR2 SQIVND (reference sequence). The germline V and J ends were trimmed by 8 bases and 2 bases, with 9 bases remaining between them. The length of the CDR3 is 12 residues. In DNA form, the CDR3 reads TGTGCCAGTCTGGGAGGAAACTATGGCTACACCTTC. This codes for CASLGGNYGYTF.

This chain connects TRBV2 to TRBJ1-5; weak D call: TRBD1 (6 bases). Germline CDR1 is SNHLY and CDR2 is FYNNEI. The CDR3 has 13 amino acids. Between the trimmed V and J ends, which lost 7 bases and 9 bases, there was a span of 16 bases. The CDR3 region is CASMGEGVRPQHF. The CDR3 DNA reads as TGTGCCAGCATGGGGGAGGGGGTCCGGCCCCAGCATTTT.

V usage is TRBV3-1 (or the pseudogene TRBV3-2) and J usage is TRBJ2-5; D not certain. V lost 3 bases and J 5 bases, leaving 4 bases between the germline ends. Per the germline V gene, CDR1 is LGHDT and CDR2 is YNNKEL (reference sequence). This CDR3 spans 11 amino acids. CDR3 loop: CASSHRETQYF. CDR3 DNA: TGTGCCAGCAGCCACCGGGAGACCCAGTACTTC.

A single count supports this clone. The V and J genes are TRBV19 and TRBJ1-2, with D hard to call. Germline V gives CDR1 LNHDA, CDR2 SQIVND (reference sequence). The CDR3 spans 12 residues. V was clipped by 3 bases and J by 8 bases, with 10 bases between them. CDR3 bases: TGTGCCAGTAGTATGGTGAGGCGGGGCTACACCTTC. It codes for CASSMVRRGYTF.

V gene TRBV7-9 combines with J gene TRBJ1-2, with TRBD1 matching 8 bases. CDR3 length equals 15 residues. Trimming took 2 bases from V and 6 from J; bases not matched to a gene: 8. From germline, CDR1 is SEHNR and CDR2 FQNEAQ (reference sequence). Here the CDR3 DNA reads TGTGCCAGCAGCTTATCAGACAGGGGCTCAGATGGCTACACCTTC. Its translation is CASSLSDRGSDGYTF.

The chain uses TRBV18 and TRBJ2-7, with 9 bases identical to TRBD1. This CDR3 region has 15 residues. After removal of 5 bases from V and 2 bases from J, the junction contained 7 bases not matched to a gene. Germline values: CDR1 KGHSH, CDR2 LQKENI. The CDR3 loop is CASSGTGLGPYEQYF. CDR3 coding DNA: TGTGCCAGCTCAGGGACAGGGTTGGGGCCCTACGAGCAGTACTTC.

This chain links TRBV3-1 (or the pseudogene TRBV3-2) with TRBJ2-1, with D possibly TRBD1 on 6 matching bases. Trimming removed 4 bases from V and 7 bases from J, with 11 bases in between. The CDR3 runs to 13 residues. Germline V gene sequence: CDR1 LGHDT, CDR2 YNNKEL (reference sequence). The DNA of the CDR3 is TGTGCCAGCAGCCCTCTCAGGGGAAATGAGCAGTTCTTC. As protein: CASSPLRGNEQFF.

This clone was seen a handful of times. The gene calls are TRBV5-4 and TRBJ2-5; 11 bases agree with TRBD2. The J segment lost 2 bases and the V segment lost 5 bases, leaving 5 bases of the junction unmatched. The CDR3 runs to 15 residues. Germline lookup yields CDR1 SGHNT and CDR2 YYREEE (reference sequence). This CDR3 reads CASRPGTSGQETQYF. CDR3 DNA sequence: TGTGCCAGCAGACCCGGGACTAGCGGACAAGAGACCCAGTACTTC.

The chain uses TRBV29-1 and TRBJ2-1, with 9 bases identical to TRBD1. Trimming cost V 0 bases and J 4 bases; bases outside gene matches: 7. The germline CDR1 and CDR2 sequences are SQVTM and ANQGSEA. CDR3 length: 16 amino acids. Here the CDR3 DNA reads TGCAGCGTTGAAGATAGGAGACAGGGGGTTTACAATGAGCAGTTCTTC. This encodes CSVEDRRQGVYNEQFF.

V gene TRBV3-1 (or the pseudogene TRBV3-2) combines with J gene TRBJ2-7, with 7 bases aligning to TRBD1. Germline CDR1 LGHDT, CDR2 YNNKEL (reference sequence). This CDR3 has 17 residues. The V and J ends lost 4 bases and 2 bases, in that order; junction bases with no gene match: 14. The CDR3 DNA reads TGTGCCAGCAGCCCTAAGACTCAGGGGGAAAAGACCTACGAGCAGTACGTC. This encodes CASSPKTQGEKTYEQYV.

This clone occurred once. The V gene is TRBV29-1, the J gene TRBJ2-7, with TRBD2 as a possible D gene (6 bases). V lost 4 bases and J 2 bases, leaving 12 bases between the germline ends. The CDR3 spans 13 residues. Per germline, CDR1 SQVTM and CDR2 ANQGSEA. CDR3 amino acids: CSVAPSAAYEQYF. CDR3 nucleotides: TGCAGCGTTGCTCCTAGCGCTGCCTACGAGCAGTACTTC.

J is TRBJ1-3 and V is TRBV21-1; the table's TRBD1 call for D was not verified on the DNA. TRBV21-1 is reported as a pseudogene. The length of the CDR3 is 17 residues. Here the CDR3 DNA reads TGTGCCAGCAGCAAAGGTTTAGGGCAGGGCTCTGGAAACACCATATATTTT. It yields the protein CASSKGLGQGSGNTIYF.

This clone was seen a few times. V and J are TRBV10-2 and TRBJ2-1; TRBD2 is a possible D gene (5 bases). Germline V CDR1 and CDR2: WSHSY, SAAADI. Trimming removed 7 bases at V and 0 bases at J, with 13 bases between. The CDR3 totals 15 residues. As DNA, the CDR3 is TGCGCCAGCATCCAGACGGGGAGCTCCTACAATGAGCAGTTCTTC. It translates to CASIQTGSSYNEQFF.

This chain connects TRBV5-1 to TRBJ2-1; D ambiguous. This CDR3 is built from 16 residues. V lost 4 bases to trimming and J lost 5 bases, with 19 bases between them. Germline V gene data show CDR1 as SGHRS and CDR2 as YFSETQ. CDR3 in amino acids: CASSTATDWANNEQFF. The DNA for the CDR3 is TGCGCCAGCAGCACTGCGACGGATTGGGCGAACAATGAGCAGTTCTTC.